These T cell receptor beta chains were read from a single sample in a study of long-term antiretroviral therapy in people with HIV. Using immunoSEQ multiplex PCR, the repertoire was profiled, and TCRdb retains in-frame clones only, with some absent. The data contain more than 7,500 clones, around 77% of them singletons. Sequencing used unsorted PBMCs, obtained 0.4 years before starting antiretroviral therapy. These receptors were collected from a young man with HIV. The CDR3 runs from the conserved cysteine through the conserved F or W. Fields, in order: J gene, clone size, D gene, V gene, CDR3 protein, CDR3 DNA. D genes are given only for firm matches. Not every row has a clone size; where given, it reads once, few, many or a size class.

j_call: TRBJ2-1
clone_size: .
d_call: TRBD2
v_call: TRBV28
cdr3_aa: CASISGGSSYNEQFF
cdr3_nt: TGTGCCAGCATCTCGGGCGGGAGCTCCTACAATGAGCAGTTCTTC

j_call: TRBJ2-7
clone_size: .
d_call: .
v_call: TRBV30
cdr3_aa: CAWTLGRGGYEQYF
cdr3_nt: TGTGCCTGGACCCTTGGGCGCGGAGGTTACGAGCAGTACTTC

j_call: TRBJ2-7
clone_size: .
d_call: .
v_call: TRBV2
cdr3_aa: CASSVDSPYEQYF
cdr3_nt: TGTGCCAGCAGTGTAGACAGCCCCTACGAGCAGTACTTC

j_call: TRBJ2-5
clone_size: .
d_call: .
v_call: TRBV5-1
cdr3_aa: CASSLTGTGQETQYF
cdr3_nt: TGCGCCAGCAGCTTGACCGGGACTGGTCAAGAGACCCAGTACTTC

j_call: TRBJ1-5
clone_size: .
d_call: TRBD1
v_call: TRBV6-1
cdr3_aa: CASSDAGGSQPQHF
cdr3_nt: TGTGCCAGCAGTGACGCAGGGGGCAGTCAGCCCCAGCATTTT

j_call: TRBJ2-7
clone_size: .
d_call: .
v_call: TRBV5-4
cdr3_aa: CASSPSMDRSEQYF
cdr3_nt: TGTGCCAGCAGCCCCTCGATGGACAGAAGCGAGCAGTACTTC

j_call: TRBJ1-2
clone_size: .
d_call: .
v_call: TRBV28
cdr3_aa: CASTHLLSRGNYGYTF
cdr3_nt: TGTGCCAGCACCCATTTACTGTCACGGGGGAACTATGGCTACACCTTC

j_call: TRBJ1-6
clone_size: .
d_call: TRBD1
v_call: TRBV19
cdr3_aa: CASLGQGVSPLHF
cdr3_nt: TGTGCCAGTTTAGGACAGGGTGTATCACCCCTCCACTTT

j_call: TRBJ2-5
clone_size: .
d_call: .
v_call: TRBV5-1
cdr3_aa: CASSLAVGRETQYF
cdr3_nt: TGCGCCAGCAGCTTGGCCGTTGGCCGAGAGACCCAGTACTTC

j_call: TRBJ1-5
clone_size: .
d_call: .
v_call: TRBV14
cdr3_aa: CASSQAGFQPQHF
cdr3_nt: TGTGCCAGCAGCCAAGCCGGGTTCCAGCCCCAGCATTTT

j_call: TRBJ1-2
clone_size: medium-sized
d_call: .
v_call: TRBV30
cdr3_aa: CAWSPGTYGYTF
cdr3_nt: TGTGCCTGGAGCCCGGGGACCTATGGCTACACCTTC

j_call: TRBJ2-1
clone_size: .
d_call: .
v_call: TRBV7-7
cdr3_aa: CASSPSVVTSSYNEQFF
cdr3_nt: TGTGCCAGCAGCCCCTCCGTTGTCACGAGCTCCTACAATGAGCAGTTCTTC

j_call: TRBJ2-7
clone_size: few
d_call: TRBD2
v_call: TRBV4-1
cdr3_aa: CASSQNIAGGPFDEQYF
cdr3_nt: TGCGCCAGCAGCCAAAATATAGCGGGAGGGCCGTTCGACGAGCAGTACTTC

j_call: TRBJ1-1
clone_size: .
d_call: .
v_call: TRBV5-1
cdr3_aa: CASSSFGQGYTEAFF
cdr3_nt: TGCGCCAGCAGCTCTTTCGGGCAGGGGTACACTGAAGCTTTCTTT

j_call: TRBJ1-1
clone_size: few
d_call: TRBD1
v_call: TRBV7-6
cdr3_aa: CASSSGQGMNTEAFF
cdr3_nt: TGTGCCAGCAGTTCCGGACAGGGAATGAACACTGAAGCTTTCTTT

j_call: TRBJ1-6
clone_size: few
d_call: TRBD1
v_call: TRBV5-4
cdr3_aa: CASSWGQIYNSPLHF
cdr3_nt: TGTGCCAGCAGCTGGGGACAGATTTATAATTCACCCCTCCACTTT

j_call: TRBJ2-7
clone_size: .
d_call: .
v_call: TRBV6-1
cdr3_aa: CASSESLGGSGEQYF
cdr3_nt: TGTGCCAGCAGTGAATCCCTCGGGGGCTCAGGCGAGCAGTACTTC

j_call: TRBJ2-7
clone_size: .
d_call: .
v_call: TRBV29-1
cdr3_aa: CSVELWGDPYEQYF
cdr3_nt: TGCAGCGTTGAGCTCTGGGGGGACCCCTACGAGCAGTACTTC

j_call: TRBJ1-5
clone_size: .
d_call: .
v_call: TRBV10-3
cdr3_aa: CAISETVRGQPQHF
cdr3_nt: TGTGCCATCAGTGAGACCGTCCGGGGTCAGCCCCAGCATTTT

j_call: TRBJ2-1
clone_size: .
d_call: TRBD2
v_call: TRBV19
cdr3_aa: CASSIDQRGGGDEQFF
cdr3_nt: TGTGCCAGTAGTATCGATCAGCGGGGGGGCGGAGATGAGCAGTTCTTC

j_call: TRBJ2-1
clone_size: .
d_call: .
v_call: TRBV7-3
cdr3_aa: CASSRPNEQFF
cdr3_nt: TGTGCCAGCAGCCGTCCCAATGAGCAGTTCTTC

j_call: TRBJ2-7
clone_size: .
d_call: .
v_call: TRBV29-1
cdr3_aa: CSVVVLGGSDSYEQYF
cdr3_nt: TGCAGCGTTGTGGTCTTAGGTGGGTCCGACAGCTACGAGCAGTACTTC

j_call: TRBJ2-1
clone_size: .
d_call: .
v_call: TRBV29-1
cdr3_aa: CSSVPREHNEQFF
cdr3_nt: TGCAGCTCTGTGCCCCGGGAGCACAATGAGCAGTTCTTC

j_call: TRBJ1-1
clone_size: once
d_call: .
v_call: TRBV28
cdr3_aa: CASSLADNLNTEAFF
cdr3_nt: TGTGCCAGCAGTTTGGCGGACAACCTGAACACTGAAGCTTTCTTT

j_call: TRBJ2-7
clone_size: .
d_call: .
v_call: TRBV5-1
cdr3_aa: CASSPEDGRDGSYEQYF
cdr3_nt: TGCGCCAGCAGCCCCGAGGACGGCCGCGATGGCTCCTACGAGCAGTACTTC

j_call: TRBJ1-1
clone_size: .
d_call: TRBD1
v_call: TRBV5-6
cdr3_aa: CASSLRGGEAFF
cdr3_nt: TGTGCCAGCAGCTTGAGAGGGGGCGAAGCTTTCTTT

j_call: TRBJ1-6
clone_size: few
d_call: .
v_call: TRBV28
cdr3_aa: CASSPPPSSTALHF
cdr3_nt: TGTGCCAGCAGTCCCCCTCCGAGCAGTACGGCCCTCCACTTT

j_call: TRBJ2-3
clone_size: .
d_call: .
v_call: TRBV21-1
cdr3_aa: CASSKVSSEVGSTDTQYF
cdr3_nt: TGTGCCAGCAGCAAAGTTTCTAGTGAGGTAGGTAGCACAGATACGCAGTATTTT

j_call: TRBJ1-5
clone_size: .
d_call: .
v_call: TRBV28
cdr3_aa: CASSVERRPQHF
cdr3_nt: TGTGCCAGCAGTGTCGAAAGACGGCCCCAGCATTTT

j_call: TRBJ2-7
clone_size: .
d_call: .
v_call: TRBV4-1
cdr3_aa: CASSREAGGPGSHEQYF
cdr3_nt: TGCGCCAGCAGCCGAGAAGCCGGGGGGCCCGGGAGCCACGAGCAGTACTTC

j_call: TRBJ1-2
clone_size: .
d_call: .
v_call: TRBV19
cdr3_aa: CASSITGTRYGYTF
cdr3_nt: TGTGCCAGTAGTATAACTGGGACGCGCTATGGCTACACCTTC

j_call: TRBJ2-5
clone_size: once
d_call: .
v_call: TRBV7-2
cdr3_aa: CASSLEGSGWTQYF
cdr3_nt: TGTGCCAGCAGTTTAGAGGGGTCGGGCTGGACCCAGTACTTC

j_call: TRBJ1-4
clone_size: .
d_call: .
v_call: TRBV5-1
cdr3_aa: CASSLGVQGNEKLFF
cdr3_nt: TGCGCCAGCAGCTTGGGGGTACAGGGAAATGAAAAACTGTTTTTT

j_call: TRBJ1-6
clone_size: .
d_call: TRBD1
v_call: TRBV28
cdr3_aa: CASSPGTGGGSPLHF
cdr3_nt: TGTGCCAGCAGTCCCGGGACAGGGGGAGGGTCACCCCTCCACTTT

j_call: TRBJ2-7
clone_size: .
d_call: TRBD2
v_call: TRBV28
cdr3_aa: CASSSDWGGYEQYF
cdr3_nt: TGTGCCAGCAGTTCTGACTGGGGGGGCTACGAGCAGTACTTC

j_call: TRBJ1-3
clone_size: .
d_call: .
v_call: TRBV5-6
cdr3_aa: CASSLAGEAGRNTIYF
cdr3_nt: TGTGCCAGCAGCTTGGCCGGGGAGGCGGGTCGAAACACCATATATTTT

j_call: TRBJ2-7
clone_size: .
d_call: TRBD2
v_call: TRBV11-2
cdr3_aa: CASSLVTSGGTYEQYF
cdr3_nt: TGTGCCAGCAGCTTAGTGACTAGCGGGGGGACCTACGAGCAGTACTTC

j_call: TRBJ2-7
clone_size: few
d_call: .
v_call: TRBV2
cdr3_aa: CASSAGQNYEQYF
cdr3_nt: TGTGCCAGCAGCGCAGGACAGAACTACGAGCAGTACTTC

j_call: TRBJ1-3
clone_size: .
d_call: .
v_call: TRBV9
cdr3_aa: CASSRGQDSGNTIYF
cdr3_nt: TGTGCCAGCAGTCGGGGGCAGGACTCTGGAAACACCATATATTTT

j_call: TRBJ1-1
clone_size: large
d_call: .
v_call: TRBV19
cdr3_aa: CASNNRGRSYTEAFF
cdr3_nt: TGTGCCAGTAATAATCGGGGCCGGAGTTACACTGAAGCTTTCTTT

j_call: TRBJ1-2
clone_size: .
d_call: .
v_call: TRBV29-1
cdr3_aa: CSVVLSATGGYTF
cdr3_nt: TGCAGCGTTGTTCTGTCGGCGACGGGAGGCTACACCTTC

j_call: TRBJ1-2
clone_size: few
d_call: TRBD1
v_call: TRBV10-3
cdr3_aa: CAISTGAYGYTF
cdr3_nt: TGTGCCATCAGCACAGGGGCCTATGGCTACACCTTC

j_call: TRBJ2-6
clone_size: few
d_call: .
v_call: TRBV7-9
cdr3_aa: CASSLEGPPGPGANVLTF
cdr3_nt: TGTGCCAGCAGCTTAGAGGGGCCGCCAGGGCCTGGGGCCAACGTCCTGACTTTC

j_call: TRBJ2-3
clone_size: .
d_call: .
v_call: TRBV9
cdr3_aa: CASSGITDTQYF
cdr3_nt: TGTGCCAGCAGCGGAATCACAGATACGCAGTATTTT

j_call: TRBJ1-5
clone_size: few
d_call: .
v_call: TRBV19
cdr3_aa: CASKGLGDQPQHF
cdr3_nt: TGTGCCAGTAAGGGCCTTGGGGATCAGCCCCAGCATTTT

j_call: TRBJ1-1
clone_size: .
d_call: .
v_call: TRBV6-5
cdr3_aa: CASLALMNTEAFF
cdr3_nt: TGTGCCAGCCTCGCCCTAATGAACACTGAAGCTTTCTTT

j_call: TRBJ2-7
clone_size: .
d_call: .
v_call: TRBV28
cdr3_aa: CASSTWTGAYEQYF
cdr3_nt: TGTGCCAGCAGTACATGGACGGGAGCCTACGAGCAGTACTTC

j_call: TRBJ2-7
clone_size: .
d_call: .
v_call: TRBV18
cdr3_aa: CASSPLPGGQSYEQYF
cdr3_nt: TGTGCCAGCTCACCTCTTCCCGGTGGACAGTCCTACGAGCAGTACTTC

j_call: TRBJ1-2
clone_size: few
d_call: .
v_call: TRBV10-1
cdr3_aa: CASSETVNYGYTF
cdr3_nt: TGCGCCAGCAGTGAAACGGTAAACTATGGCTACACCTTC

j_call: TRBJ2-3
clone_size: .
d_call: .
v_call: TRBV9
cdr3_aa: CASSPLGWAQDTQYF
cdr3_nt: TGTGCCAGCAGCCCTCTCGGGTGGGCCCAAGATACGCAGTATTTT

j_call: TRBJ2-1
clone_size: .
d_call: .
v_call: TRBV5-4
cdr3_aa: CASSVDSPSYNEQFF
cdr3_nt: TGTGCCAGCAGCGTTGACAGCCCCTCCTACAATGAGCAGTTCTTC

j_call: TRBJ2-7
clone_size: .
d_call: .
v_call: TRBV28
cdr3_aa: CASFAGGTYEQYF
cdr3_nt: TGTGCCAGCTTCGCAGGAGGTACCTACGAGCAGTACTTC

j_call: TRBJ2-7
clone_size: .
d_call: .
v_call: TRBV4-2
cdr3_aa: CASSTGPSRPEQYF
cdr3_nt: TGTGCCAGCAGCACGGGCCCCTCCAGACCCGAGCAGTACTTC

j_call: TRBJ1-6
clone_size: .
d_call: .
v_call: TRBV28
cdr3_aa: CASSLIIQGFNNSPLHF
cdr3_nt: TGTGCCAGCAGTTTAATCATTCAGGGCTTTAATAATTCACCCCTCCACTTT

j_call: TRBJ1-2
clone_size: .
d_call: TRBD1
v_call: TRBV29-1
cdr3_aa: CSVEDRGSKYGYTF
cdr3_nt: TGCAGCGTTGAGGACAGGGGGTCAAAGTATGGCTACACCTTC

j_call: TRBJ2-3
clone_size: .
d_call: .
v_call: TRBV7-3
cdr3_aa: CASSWDNTDTQYF
cdr3_nt: TGTGCCAGCAGCTGGGACAACACAGATACGCAGTATTTT

j_call: TRBJ1-2
clone_size: .
d_call: TRBD1
v_call: TRBV5-8
cdr3_aa: CASSLENRGAAGYTF
cdr3_nt: TGTGCCAGCAGCTTGGAAAACAGGGGTGCTGCTGGCTACACCTTC